Here is one TCR beta chain with its context. No antigen is known for it. It has no much larger one-base neighbor in the sample; base qualities were not kept. This entry comes from a study of T-cell reconstitution after alpha-beta-depleted transplantation in children (dated by TCRdb to about 2016). About the investigation overall: Using TCR repertoire profiling, the study quantitatively followed how T-cell immune reconstitution unfolded in children after TCRalphabeta/CD19-depleted allogeneic hematopoietic cell transplantation.

Libraries were made using PCR. The sequencer was an Illumina HiSeq 2500. TCR libraries were prepared with molecular barcoding, using unique molecular identifiers to normalize TCRbeta repertoire quantification. TCRdb took the public reads, trimmed them with fastp at Q25, ran MiXCR for clone calling and kept in-frame beta chains. CDR3 protein sequences are deduplicated, and each keeps its most common genes and DNA. The sample table holds approximately 510,000 distinct CDR3 sequences, of which 15% to 20% were seen once. Around 3.3% of the sample is taken by the ten largest. This material consisted of PBMCs from the stem cell graft donor, taken from the stem cell graft. The sequence was collected from a human donor who donated a stem cell graft to a child with acute lymphoblastic leukemia.

The CDR3 region reads CAWSVRQGRTDTQYF. The DNA sequence is as follows: TGTGCCTGGAGTGTCCGGCAGGGACGAACAGATACGCAGTATTTT. The chain was built from TRBV30 and TRBJ2-3; the D gene is possibly TRBD1 or TRBD2, with 5 bases matching each. From cysteine to phenylalanine, the CDR3 is 15 amino acids long. The read is trimmed to its CDR3 DNA, 45 bases read in frame from base 1. CDR1 and CDR2, looked up from the germline V gene (reference sequence), are GTSNPN and SVGIG. Trimming at the junction amounts to 0 bases on V and 3 bases on J, and the germline ends lie 13 bases apart. With the portions outside the CDR3 filled from the reference TRBV30 and TRBJ2-3 genes, the complete variable region becomes SQTIHQWPATLVQPVGSPLSLECTVEGTSNPNLYWYRQAAGRGLQLLFYSVGIGQISSEVPQNLSASRPQDRQFILSSKKLLLSDSGFYLCAWSVRQGRTDTQYFGPGTRLTVL.